In this sample, the clone carrying this TCR beta chain turned up a few times. This entry is derived from a study of TIL therapy for anti-PD-1-resistant metastatic lung cancer. The libraries were made with immunoSEQ v3. The table came from immunoSEQ multiplex PCR; TCRdb's copy has only in-frame clones and leaves some out. The data hold approximately 95,000 clones, with less than 70% observed a single time. Germline loops: CDR1 MNHEY, CDR2 SVGEGT. The CDR3 runs 18 residues. With V trimmed by 6 bases and J by 7 bases, 15 bases remained unmatched. The time point denotes: pre-treatment sample, taken before nivolumab and TIL therapy. Tumor tissue came from excised metastases, mostly pleural nodules or supraclavicular lymph nodes.

The V gene is TRBV6-2 or TRBV6-3, the J gene TRBJ2-2; 12 bases agree with TRBD2. This TCR derives from a person aged 25 to 80 with non-small cell lung cancer. The sample consisted of tumor tissue, taken at baseline. The CDR3 DNA sequence: TGTGCCAGCAGCCCCGCTTGGCTAGCGGGAGGGTTGAACGGGGAGCTGTTTTTT. Its protein product is CASSPAWLAGGLNGELFF.